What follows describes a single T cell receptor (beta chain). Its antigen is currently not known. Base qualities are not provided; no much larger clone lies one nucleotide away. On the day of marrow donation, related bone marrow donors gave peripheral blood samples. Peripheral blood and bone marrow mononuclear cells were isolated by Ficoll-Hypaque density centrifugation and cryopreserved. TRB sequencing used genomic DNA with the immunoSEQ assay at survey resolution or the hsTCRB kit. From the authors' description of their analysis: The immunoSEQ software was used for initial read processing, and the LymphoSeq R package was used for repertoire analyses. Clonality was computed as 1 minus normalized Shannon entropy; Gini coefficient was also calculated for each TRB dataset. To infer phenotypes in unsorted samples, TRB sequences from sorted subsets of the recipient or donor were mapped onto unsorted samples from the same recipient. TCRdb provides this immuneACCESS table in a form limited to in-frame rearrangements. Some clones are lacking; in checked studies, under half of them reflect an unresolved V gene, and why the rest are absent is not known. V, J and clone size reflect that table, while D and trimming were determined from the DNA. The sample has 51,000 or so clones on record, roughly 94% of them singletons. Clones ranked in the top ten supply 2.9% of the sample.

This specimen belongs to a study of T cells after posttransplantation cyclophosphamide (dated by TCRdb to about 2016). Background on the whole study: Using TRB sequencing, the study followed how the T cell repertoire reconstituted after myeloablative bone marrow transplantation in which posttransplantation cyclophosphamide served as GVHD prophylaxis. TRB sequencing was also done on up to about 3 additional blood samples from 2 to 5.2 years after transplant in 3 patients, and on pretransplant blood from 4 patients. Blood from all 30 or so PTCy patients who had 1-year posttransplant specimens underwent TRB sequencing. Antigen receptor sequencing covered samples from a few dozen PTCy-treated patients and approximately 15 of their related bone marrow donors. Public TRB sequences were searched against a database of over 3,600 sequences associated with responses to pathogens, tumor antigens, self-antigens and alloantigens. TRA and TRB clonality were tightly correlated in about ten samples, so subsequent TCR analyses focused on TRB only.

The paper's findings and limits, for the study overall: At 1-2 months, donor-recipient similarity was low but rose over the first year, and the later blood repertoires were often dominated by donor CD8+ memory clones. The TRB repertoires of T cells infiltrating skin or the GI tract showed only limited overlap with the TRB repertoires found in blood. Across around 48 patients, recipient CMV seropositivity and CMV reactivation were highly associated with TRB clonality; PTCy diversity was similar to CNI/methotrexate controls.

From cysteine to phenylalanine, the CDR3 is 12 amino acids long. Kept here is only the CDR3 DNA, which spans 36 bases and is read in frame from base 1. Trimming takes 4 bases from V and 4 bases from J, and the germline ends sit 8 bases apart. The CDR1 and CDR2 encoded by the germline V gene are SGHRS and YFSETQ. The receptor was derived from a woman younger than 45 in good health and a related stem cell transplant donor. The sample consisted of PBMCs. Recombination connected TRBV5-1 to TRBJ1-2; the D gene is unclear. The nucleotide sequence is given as TGCGCCAGCAGCCCTGACACCTATGGCTACACCTTC. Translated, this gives CASSPDTYGYTF.